Listed below are T cell receptor beta chains from one sample, sequenced in a study of T-cell reconstitution after alpha-beta-depleted transplantation in children. TCRdb recomputed calls from the PCR reads with MiXCR, one row per CDR3 protein. The sample lists 900,000 or so distinct CDR3 sequences; approximately 15% were seen once. The sequencing used PBMCs, mostly from graft donor cells, collected 360 days after TCRalphabeta/CD19-depleted stem cell transplant. These receptors were obtained from a male patient aged 10 to 17 who had a stem cell transplant for acute lymphoblastic leukemia, so the T cells may come from the graft donor. Both conserved end residues are part of each CDR3. D genes are given only for firm matches. Clone size is not always given. Where it is, it says once, few, many or a class for expanded clones.

J gene: TRBJ2-1
clone size: .
D gene: .
V gene: TRBV19
CDR3 DNA: TGTGCCAGTAGTATGTCACGGTCGAATGAGCAGTTCTTC
CDR3 protein: CASSMSRSNEQFF

J gene: TRBJ2-6
clone size: few
D gene: .
V gene: TRBV5-4
CDR3 DNA: TGTGCCAGCAGCGGAGGGGGTCCAGGGGCTGGGGCCAACGTCCTGACTTTC
CDR3 protein: CASSGGGPGAGANVLTF

J gene: TRBJ2-1
clone size: .
D gene: .
V gene: TRBV20-1
CDR3 DNA: TGCAGTGCTAGAGATAGGCCCCGGGACGCGTTCTCCTACAATGAGCAGTTCTTC
CDR3 protein: CSARDRPRDAFSYNEQFF

J gene: TRBJ1-3
clone size: few
D gene: .
V gene: TRBV7-8
CDR3 DNA: TGTGCCAGCAGCTTAGCCTCACAGGGAGGAGGAAACACCATATATTTT
CDR3 protein: CASSLASQGGGNTIYF

J gene: TRBJ1-1
clone size: many
D gene: .
V gene: TRBV29-1
CDR3 DNA: TGCAGCGTTGAAGAGGGGAACACTGAAGCTTTCTTT
CDR3 protein: CSVEEGNTEAFF

J gene: TRBJ1-2
clone size: .
D gene: .
V gene: TRBV12-3/TRBV12-4
CDR3 DNA: TGTGCCAGCAGTTTAGAACAGAGGACCTACACCTTC
CDR3 protein: CASSLEQRTYTF

J gene: TRBJ2-7
clone size: .
D gene: .
V gene: TRBV20-1
CDR3 DNA: TGCAGTGCTAGAGATCCCCTAGGGGAGTACGAGCAGTACTTC
CDR3 protein: CSARDPLGEYEQYF

J gene: TRBJ2-1
clone size: .
D gene: .
V gene: TRBV20-1
CDR3 DNA: TGCAGTGCTAGAGTCACTAGCAGCCCCTACAATGAGCAGTTCTTC
CDR3 protein: CSARVTSSPYNEQFF

J gene: TRBJ2-1
clone size: .
D gene: .
V gene: TRBV24-1
CDR3 DNA: TGTGCCACCAGTGACCAGGGGTGGGGGAAGAAGTTCTTC
CDR3 protein: CATSDQGWGKKFF

J gene: TRBJ2-1
clone size: .
D gene: .
V gene: TRBV11-2
CDR3 DNA: TGTGCCAGCAGCCCAGGGGGTCTAGCGGATGCCCCAAATGAGCAGCTCTTC
CDR3 protein: CASSPGGLADAPNEQLF

J gene: TRBJ1-2
clone size: .
D gene: .
V gene: TRBV7-9
CDR3 DNA: TGTGCCAGCAGCTTAGCCTCAGGGAACTATGGCTACACCTTC
CDR3 protein: CASSLASGNYGYTF

J gene: TRBJ2-5
clone size: .
D gene: TRBD2
V gene: TRBV11-2
CDR3 DNA: TGTGCCAGCAGCTCCCGACTAGCGGAAGAGACCCAGTACTTC
CDR3 protein: CASSSRLAEETQYF

J gene: TRBJ2-1
clone size: few
D gene: .
V gene: TRBV9
CDR3 DNA: TGTGCCAGCAGCGTAGGGGAAGGGCACAATGAGCAGTTCTTC
CDR3 protein: CASSVGEGHNEQFF

J gene: TRBJ2-5
clone size: .
D gene: .
V gene: TRBV4-2
CDR3 DNA: TGTGCCAGCAGCCGACCGGACGGCCAAGAGACCCAGTACTTC
CDR3 protein: CASSRPDGQETQYF

J gene: TRBJ2-7
clone size: few
D gene: .
V gene: TRBV6-2/TRBV6-3
CDR3 DNA: TGTGCCAGCACCCCCGACCCGTTGCCCTACGAGCAGTACTTC
CDR3 protein: CASTPDPLPYEQYF

J gene: TRBJ2-3
clone size: .
D gene: .
V gene: TRBV11-2
CDR3 DNA: TGTGCCAGCAGCCAAACGATGGGAACGGGCACAGATACGCAGTATTTT
CDR3 protein: CASSQTMGTGTDTQYF

J gene: TRBJ2-7
clone size: many
D gene: .
V gene: TRBV5-1
CDR3 DNA: TGCGCCAGCAGCCAAGACACGGACTACTACGAGCAGTACTTC
CDR3 protein: CASSQDTDYYEQYF

J gene: TRBJ2-7
clone size: .
D gene: .
V gene: TRBV6-1
CDR3 DNA: TGTGCCAGCAGAACAGCGTGGTCCTACGAGCAGTACTTC
CDR3 protein: CASRTAWSYEQYF

J gene: TRBJ2-4
clone size: .
D gene: .
V gene: TRBV9
CDR3 DNA: TGTGCCAGCAGCGCCCCCGGGTTCATTCAGTACTTC
CDR3 protein: CASSAPGFIQYF

J gene: TRBJ2-5
clone size: many
D gene: TRBD1
V gene: TRBV7-9
CDR3 DNA: TGTGCCAGCAGCTTATCCGGACAGGGAGAGACCCAGTACTTC
CDR3 protein: CASSLSGQGETQYF

J gene: TRBJ2-6
clone size: few
D gene: .
V gene: TRBV5-6
CDR3 DNA: TGTGCCAGCAGCTCTTCGAGGCCTGTGGGGGCCAACGTCCTGACTTTC
CDR3 protein: CASSSSRPVGANVLTF

J gene: TRBJ2-5
clone size: .
D gene: .
V gene: TRBV14
CDR3 DNA: TGTGCCAGCAGCCAATGGCGGGGTCACCAAGAGACCCAGTACTTC
CDR3 protein: CASSQWRGHQETQYF

J gene: TRBJ2-7
clone size: .
D gene: .
V gene: TRBV7-8
CDR3 DNA: TGTGCCAGCAGCTTAACGGGAGTGCGGGAGCAGTACTTC
CDR3 protein: CASSLTGVREQYF